A single sample gave rise to the 8 T cell receptor beta chains below, sequenced in a study of cytomegalovirus exposure and HLA in healthy donors. PCR employed 60 Vbeta and 13 Jbeta primers. The protocol was immunoSEQ multiplex PCR, while the TCRdb copy is restricted to in-frame clones and leaves out a portion. The sample includes under 35,000 clones, roughly two fifths of them seen just once. Sequencing was done on a sample of PBMCs. These receptors originate from a woman between 45 and 65 years old in good health and CMV-seronegative.

The rearrangement links TRBV18 to TRBJ2-1, with TRBD1 identical over 10 bases. Germline loops: CDR1 KGHSH, CDR2 LQKENI. V was clipped by 6 bases and J by 4 bases; unmatched bases: 6. The CDR3 is 15 residues long. CDR3 region: CASSATGGGYNEQFF. For the CDR3, the DNA is TGTGCCAGCTCGGCGACAGGGGGCGGGTACAATGAGCAGTTCTTC.

The CDR3 spells CASSVSPRQDEKLFF. CDR3 nucleotides: TGTGCCAGCAGCGTTTCCCCCAGACAGGATGAAAAACTGTTTTTT. The chain recombines TRBV7-4 with TRBJ1-4; D possibly corresponds to TRBD1 (6 bases). This CDR3 has 15 residues. Trimming left V 5 bases short and J 6 bases short, with 16 bases between. Germline values: CDR1 SGHVT, CDR2 SQSDAQ.

The gene calls are TRBV11-3 and TRBJ2-7; TRBD2 matches at 7 bases. CDR3 length equals 12 residues. Trimming removed 1 base from V and 6 bases from J; junction bases left unmatched: 0. Germline V gives CDR1 SGHNT, CDR2 YENEEA. CDR3 loop: CASSLAGGEQYF. As DNA, the CDR3 is TGTGCCAGCAGCTTAGCGGGGGGCGAGCAGTACTTC.

This rearrangement joins TRBV29-1 to TRBJ1-2; 10 nucleotides match TRBD1. The germline V gene encodes CDR1 SQVTM and CDR2 ANQGSEA. V lost 6 bases, J lost 3 bases, and 4 bases stayed unmatched. The CDR3 has 13 amino acids. The CDR3 here is CSVRQGADYGYTF. For the CDR3, the DNA is TGCAGCGTCCGACAGGGGGCTGACTATGGCTACACCTTC. Using reference TRBV29-1 and TRBJ1-2 for the parts outside the CDR3, the full variable domain is SAVISQKPSRDICQRGTSLTIQCQVDSQVTMMFWYRQQPGQSLTLIATANQGSEATYESGFVIDKFPISRPNLTFSTLTVSNMSPEDSSIYLCSVRQGADYGYTFGSGTRLTVV.

This clone was picked up a small number of times. The J gene is TRBJ1-2, the V gene TRBV28, with unresolved D. Germline CDR1 and CDR2: MDHEN and SYDVKM. Trimming took 2 bases from V and 3 from J, leaving 13 bases between them. The length of the CDR3 is 15 residues. CDR3: CASSLNPVPHYGYTF. CDR3 DNA sequence: TGTGCCAGCAGTTTAAACCCGGTCCCCCACTATGGCTACACCTTC.

Only a few counts were recorded for this clone. The chain is built from TRBV6-5 and TRBJ1-3; weak D call: TRBD1 (5 bases). The CDR3 consists of 16 residues. The V gene's germline CDR1 is MNHEY and CDR2 SVGAGI. V lost 2 bases and J lost 0, with 11 bases in between. CDR3 nucleotide sequence: TGTGCCAGCAGTTACGGACGGACAAACTCTGGAAACACCATATATTTT. It encodes CASSYGRTNSGNTIYF.

This chain joins TRBV10-3 and TRBJ1-2, with D tentatively TRBD1 (6 bases). There are 14 residues in the CDR3. Germline CDR1 is ENHRY and CDR2 is SYGVKD. Trimming removed 2 bases at V and 10 bases at J, with 17 bases between. Here the CDR3 DNA reads TGTGCCATCAGTGAGGGCCGTGGGGGCGCTAACTACACCTTC. Amino acid sequence: CAISEGRGGANYTF.

This clone was counted only a few times. The V call is TRBV18, the J call TRBJ2-7; a weak D match, TRBD2 (6 bases). Germline loops: CDR1 KGHSH, CDR2 LQKENI. The CDR3 runs 16 residues. The ends were cut back, 3 bases at V and 5 bases at J, with 20 bases in the middle. CDR3 amino acids: CASSPYVIRELNEQYF. In DNA form, the CDR3 reads TGTGCCAGCTCACCTTACGTCATCCGGGAGCTCAACGAGCAGTACTTC.